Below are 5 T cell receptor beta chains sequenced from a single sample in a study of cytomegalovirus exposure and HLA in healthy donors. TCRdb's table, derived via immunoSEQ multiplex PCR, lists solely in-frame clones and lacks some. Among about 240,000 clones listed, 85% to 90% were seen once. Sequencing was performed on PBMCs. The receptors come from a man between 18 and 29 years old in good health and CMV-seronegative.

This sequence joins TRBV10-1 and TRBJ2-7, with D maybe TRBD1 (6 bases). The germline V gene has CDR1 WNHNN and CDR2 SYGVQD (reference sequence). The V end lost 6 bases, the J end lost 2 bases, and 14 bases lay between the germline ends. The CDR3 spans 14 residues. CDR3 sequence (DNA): TGCGCCAGCAGAACCGGGACACTAACCTACGAGCAGTACTTC. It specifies CASRTGTLTYEQYF.

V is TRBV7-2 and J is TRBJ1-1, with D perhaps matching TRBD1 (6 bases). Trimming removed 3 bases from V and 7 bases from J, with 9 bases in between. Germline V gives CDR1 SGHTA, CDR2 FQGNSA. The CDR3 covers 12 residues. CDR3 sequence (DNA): TGTGCCAGCAGCTTTAACAGGGATGAAGCTTTCTTT. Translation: CASSFNRDEAFF.

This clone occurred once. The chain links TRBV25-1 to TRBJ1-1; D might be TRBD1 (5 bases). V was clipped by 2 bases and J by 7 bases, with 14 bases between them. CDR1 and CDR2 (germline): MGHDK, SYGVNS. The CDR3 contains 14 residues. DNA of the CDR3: TGTGCCAGCAGTGAACCGGACACCGACAATGAAGCTTTCTTT. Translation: CASSEPDTDNEAFF. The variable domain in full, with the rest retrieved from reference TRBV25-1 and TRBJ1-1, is EADIYQTPRYLVIGTGKKITLECSQTMGHDKMYWYQQDPGMELHLIHYSYGVNSTEKGDLSSESTVSRIRTEHFPLTLESARPSHTSQYLCASSEPDTDNEAFFGQGTRLTVV.

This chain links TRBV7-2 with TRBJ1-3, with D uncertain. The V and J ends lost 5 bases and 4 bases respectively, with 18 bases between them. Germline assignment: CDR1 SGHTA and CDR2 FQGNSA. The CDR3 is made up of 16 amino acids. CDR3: CASSPEAEVTGNTIYF. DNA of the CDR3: TGTGCCAGCAGCCCCGAGGCTGAGGTGACCGGAAACACCATATATTTT. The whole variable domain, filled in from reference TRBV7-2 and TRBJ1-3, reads GAGVSQSPSNKVTEKGKDVELRCDPISGHTALYWYRQSLGQGLEFLIYFQGNSAPDKSGLPSDRFSAERTGGSVSTLTIQRTQQEDSAVYLCASSPEAEVTGNTIYFGEGSWLTVV.

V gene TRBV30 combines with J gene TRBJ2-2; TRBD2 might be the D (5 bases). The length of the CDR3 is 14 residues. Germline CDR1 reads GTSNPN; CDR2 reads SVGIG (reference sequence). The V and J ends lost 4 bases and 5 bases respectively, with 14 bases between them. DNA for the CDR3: TGTGCCTGGAACACTCGGGGATGGACCGGGGAGCTGTTTTTT. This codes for CAWNTRGWTGELFF.